The clone carrying this T cell receptor (beta chain) turned up a few times. Its antigen is unknown. The sample belongs to a study of beta chain features in type 1 diabetes. Findings and caveats of the study: All four CD4+ subsets from Type 1 diabetes patients carried moderately but significantly shorter TCRB CDR3s. PCR could preferentially amplify shorter templates, alike in patients and controls.

What was sequenced were expressed TCRB transcripts, since all of the isolated RNA had been reverse transcribed. Produced via immunoSEQ multiplex PCR; TCRdb's table is partial and in-frame only. The repertoire consists of about 300,000 clones, with approximately 12% occurring once and the leading ten covering roughly 0.015%. About 116 mL of blood, on average, came from one heparinised draw per donor. Naive, central memory, regulatory and stem cell-like memory cells within the CD4+ compartment were sorted using CD45RO/CCR7/CD25/CD127/CD95/CD27. Germline CDR1 is SGHRS and CDR2 is YFSETQ. CDR3 length: 14 residues. V was clipped by 0 bases and J by 4 bases, with 9 bases between them.

The sequencing sample was made of naive CD4+ T cells from blood. This receptor was taken from a woman aged 18-29 years with type 1 diabetes. The genes are TRBV5-1 and TRBJ2-3; D call uncertain. CDR3 DNA sequence: TGCGCCAGCAGCTTGGGGCAGGCCGCAGATACGCAGTATTTT. It yields the protein CASSLGQAADTQYF.